Shown below are 23 T cell receptor beta chains from a single sample sequenced in a study of post-analysis software for immune sequencing data. Study-wide findings and caveats: Elevated frequency relative to controls characterized several TRBV segments in patients, TRBV5-6, TRBV5-1 and TRBV20-1 among them.

These TCRs' antigens remain unknown. Unique molecular identifiers were present in the TCR beta cDNA libraries. TCRdb re-derived calls from the PCR reads in MiXCR, one entry per CDR3 protein. The repertoire includes about 810,000 distinct CDR3 sequences, approximately 53% of them detected once, and under 6% sits in the top ten. The sequenced sample was blood. The receptors were sampled from a girl aged 5-17 years with multiple sclerosis.

The chain carries TRBV10-3 and TRBJ2-7; TRBD1 is a possible D gene (5 bases). Judging by the DNA end, TRBJ2-5 fits better; the J call may be wrong. The CDR3 spans 13 residues. Per the germline V gene, CDR1 is ENHRY and CDR2 is SYGVKD. CDR3 DNA sequence: TGTGCCATCAGTGAGATGACAGCGGAGACCCAGTACTTC. It codes for CAISEMTAETQYF.

The V call is TRBV6-1, the J call TRBJ2-7; 8 bases map to TRBD2. Per germline, CDR1 MNHNS and CDR2 SASEGT. After removal of 6 bases from V and 0 bases from J, the junction contained 4 bases not matched to a gene. CDR3 length: 14 residues. In nucleotides, the CDR3 is TGTGCCAGCAGGAAGCGGGGGACCTCCTACGAGCAGTACTTC. Protein: CASRKRGTSYEQYF.

The V call is TRBV7-9, the J call TRBJ2-1; TRBD2 matches at 10 bases. Germline values: CDR1 SEHNR, CDR2 FQNEAQ (reference sequence). The CDR3 runs 17 residues. J gave up 3 bases and V 4 bases, and 9 bases lay outside the gene matches. The CDR3 DNA reads TGTGCCAGCAGCTCCGCTAGCGGGAGAGGGGACTACAATGAGCAGTTCTTC. This translates into CASSSASGRGDYNEQFF. The entire variable domain, with the rest obtained from reference TRBV7-9 and TRBJ2-1, is as follows: DTGVSQNPRHKITKRGQNVTFRCDPISEHNRLYWYRQTLGQGPEFLTYFQNEAQLEKSRLLSDRFSAERPKGSFSTLEIQRTEQGDSAMYLCASSSASGRGDYNEQFFGPGTRLTVL.

The genes are TRBV7-9 and TRBJ2-5; possibly TRBD1 for D (5 bases). V lost 1 base and J 4 bases, leaving 13 bases between the germline ends. The length of the CDR3 is 15 residues. Germline V gives CDR1 SEHNR, CDR2 FQNEAQ (reference sequence). CDR3 loop: CASSLVPRVRETQYF. CDR3 in DNA: TGTGCCAGCAGCTTAGTTCCCAGGGTCCGAGAGACCCAGTACTTC.

The chain joins TRBV14 to TRBJ1-1, with 8 bases aligning to TRBD1. CDR1 and CDR2 (germline): SGHDN, FVKESK. The junction had 8 bases not matched to a gene; V was cut back by 3 bases and J by 5 bases. The CDR3 loop spans 15 amino acids. The CDR3 sequence is CASSQARGRGTEAFF. Here the CDR3 DNA reads TGTGCCAGCAGCCAGGCCAGGGGGCGCGGGACTGAAGCTTTCTTT.

The rearrangement links TRBV13 to TRBJ1-2; D is uncertain. Germline V gives CDR1 PRHDT, CDR2 FYEKMQ (reference sequence). The CDR3 loop spans 13 amino acids. Trimming cost V 3 bases and J 1 base, with 6 bases left between them. The CDR3 region has the DNA TGTGCCAGCAGCTTGCGGGTTAACTATGGCTACACCTTC. It encodes CASSLRVNYGYTF. The whole variable domain, remainder taken from reference TRBV13 and TRBJ1-2, is AAGVIQSPRHLIKEKRETATLKCYPIPRHDTVYWYQQGPGQDPQFLISFYEKMQSDKGSIPDRFSAQQFSDYHSELNMSSLELGDSALYFCASSLRVNYGYTFGSGTRLTVV.

This chain links TRBV27 with TRBJ2-1, with 15 nucleotides matching TRBD2. The CDR3 is 15 residues long. Germline assignment: CDR1 MNHEY and CDR2 SMNVEV (reference sequence). V gave up 6 bases and J gave up 7 bases; unmatched junction bases: 4. CDR3 sequence (DNA): TGTGCCAGCAGAATAGGACTAGCGGGAGGGAATGAGCAGTTCTTC. This gives the protein CASRIGLAGGNEQFF.

The chain links TRBV7-3 to TRBJ2-4, with D hard to call. Trimming left V 2 bases short and J 2 bases short, with 7 bases between. In germline, CDR1 is SGHTA, CDR2 FQGTGA. CDR3 length: 14 residues. CDR3 region: CASSLAATKNIQYF. The CDR3 nucleotides are TGTGCCAGCAGCTTAGCGGCAACCAAAAACATTCAGTACTTC.

The chain employs TRBV5-1 and TRBJ2-7, with TRBD2 matching over 13 bases. The CDR3 loop spans 16 amino acids. Germline values: CDR1 SGHRS, CDR2 YFSETQ. The ends lost 0 bases at V and 3 bases at J; junction bases unmatched: 3. For the CDR3, the DNA is TGCGCCAGCAGCTTGGCTGGACTAGCGGGAGTCTACGAGCAGTACTTC. Its translation is CASSLAGLAGVYEQYF.

This rearrangement joins TRBV25-1 to TRBJ2-4; D is possibly TRBD1 or TRBD2 (5 bases each). Trimming stripped 4 bases from V and 0 bases from J, with 31 bases between. Germline CDR1 is MGHDK and CDR2 is SYGVNS. The CDR3 has 22 residues. The CDR3: CASSAEVPGTSELRVAKNIQYF. DNA for the CDR3: TGTGCCAGCAGTGCCGAGGTCCCCGGGACCTCAGAGTTGAGAGTAGCCAAAAACATTCAGTACTTC.

The V gene is TRBV20-1, the J gene TRBJ2-5; no firm D call. Germline-derived CDR1 and CDR2 are DFQATT and SNEGSKA (reference sequence). V was pared by 3 bases and J by 4 bases, with 15 bases between. The CDR3 extends over 14 amino acids. CDR3 residues: CSASSGPVGETQYF. In DNA form, the CDR3 reads TGCAGTGCTAGCTCCGGGCCCGTCGGAGAGACCCAGTACTTC.

About this clonotype itself: At one boundary the junction diverges from the germline segment, which might be a read error. This chain links TRBV4-1 with TRBJ2-6; 8 positions agree with TRBD1. From germline, CDR1 is MGHRA and CDR2 YSYEKL. The CDR3 has 20 residues. The CDR3 loop is CASSQGSQGALISGADVLTF. The CDR3 DNA reads TGCGCCAGCAGCCAAGGTTCGCAGGGGGCCCTCATCTCTGGGGCCGACGTCCTGACTTTC.

This chain connects TRBV5-6 to TRBJ2-1; 10 bases align to TRBD2. The CDR3 length is 19 residues. Germline loops: CDR1 SGHDT, CDR2 YYEEEE. The V and J ends lost 4 bases and 0 bases, in that order; junction bases with no gene match: 13. The CDR3 DNA is TGTGCCAGCAGCCCTCCGGGACTAGCGAGAGGCCACTCCTACAATGAGCAGTTCTTC. Amino acid sequence: CASSPPGLARGHSYNEQFF.

The CDR3 nucleotides are TGCAGCGTTGAAGAAGGGGCCCGGGTGGAGACCCAGTACTTC. It yields the protein CSVEEGARVETQYF. The chain recombines TRBV29-1 with TRBJ2-5; D possibly corresponds to TRBD1 (5 bases). V lost 0 bases and J lost 5, with 13 bases in between. Germline assignment: CDR1 SQVTM and CDR2 ANQGSEA. This CDR3 is built from 14 residues.

V and J are TRBV20-1 and TRBJ2-7, with TRBD2 identical over 8 bases. After removal of 1 base from V and 2 bases from J, the junction contained 4 bases not matched to a gene. The germline V gene encodes CDR1 DFQATT and CDR2 SNEGSKA (reference sequence). This CDR3 spans 14 amino acids. The CDR3 DNA reads as TGCAGTGCTAGAGTAAGCGGGAGCGCCTACGAGCAGTACTTC. It is translated as CSARVSGSAYEQYF.

The chain joins TRBV7-9 to TRBJ1-4; 9 bases line up with TRBD1. CDR3 size: 15 residues. V trimming: 2 bases; J trimming: 8 bases; junction bases outside the gene matches: 6. Germline lookup yields CDR1 SEHNR and CDR2 FQNEAQ (reference sequence). CDR3 amino acids: CASSLRTGTGEKLFF. DNA for the CDR3: TGTGCCAGCAGCTTAAGGACAGGGACAGGGGAAAAACTGTTTTTT.

The J gene is TRBJ1-1, the V gene TRBV5-1; D may be TRBD1 (5 bases). This CDR3 has 14 residues. The germline V and J ends were trimmed by 4 bases and 3 bases, with 13 bases remaining between them. CDR1 SGHRS and CDR2 YFSETQ come from the germline V gene. CDR3 DNA sequence: TGCGCCAGCAGCCGGGACGGGGGGTACACTGAAGCTTTCTTT. Translation gives CASSRDGGYTEAFF. Full variable domain (missing parts from reference TRBV5-1 and TRBJ1-1): KAGVTQTPRYLIKTRGQQVTLSCSPISGHRSVSWYQQTPGQGLQFLFEYFSETQRNKGNFPGRFSGRQFSNSRSEMNVSTLELGDSALYLCASSRDGGYTEAFFGQGTRLTVV.

This chain uses TRBV18 with TRBJ1-2; the D is unclear. The V end lost 2 bases, the J end lost 2 bases, and 12 bases lay between the germline ends. Germline CDR1 KGHSH, CDR2 LQKENI. This CDR3 has 15 amino acids. CDR3 nucleotide sequence: TGTGCCAGCTCACCAAGGTCGCTTGACAACTATGGCTACACCTTC. It is translated as CASSPRSLDNYGYTF.

CDR3 region: CASTHVGYRTGVNTDTQYF. Written as DNA, the CDR3 is TGTGCCAGCACCCATGTGGGCTACAGGACAGGGGTCAACACAGATACGCAGTATTTT. The V and J genes are TRBV7-9 and TRBJ2-3; 9 nucleotides agree with TRBD1. With 7 bases clipped from V and 2 bases from J, the junction kept 19 bases outside the gene matches. From germline, CDR1 is SEHNR and CDR2 FQNEAQ (reference sequence). This CDR3 has 19 amino acids.

V is TRBV20-1 and J is TRBJ2-5; 9 nucleotides agree with TRBD1. Germline CDR1 and CDR2: DFQATT and SNEGSKA (reference sequence). Trimming at V came to 2 bases and at J to 5 bases, leaving 3 bases not matched to a gene. The CDR3 contains 13 residues. The CDR3 nucleotides are TGCAGTGCTAGACTGGACAGGGGTGAGACCCAGTACTTC. Translating gives CSARLDRGETQYF.

This clonotype has more than one count but fewer than ten. The CDR3 loop is CASSQGRAGYEQYF. Here the CDR3 DNA reads TGTGCCAGCAGCCAGGGCAGGGCGGGCTACGAGCAGTACTTC. The genes are TRBV4-2 and TRBJ2-5; either TRBD1 or TRBD2 may fit D (5 bases each). The DNA end is more similar to TRBJ2-7, so the J call may be wrong. CDR1 is LGHNA and CDR2 is YNFKEQ in the germline V gene. This CDR3 contains 14 residues.

Only a few counts were recorded for this clonotype. The junction departs from the called germline gene at one end, perhaps through a read error. This chain connects TRBV5-1 to TRBJ2-1, with 7 nucleotides matching TRBD2. The CDR3 consists of 14 residues. Germline CDR1 and CDR2: SGHRS and YFSETQ. The CDR3 protein is CASSPPGGYNEQFF. CDR3 nucleotide sequence: TGTGCCAGCAGTCCTCCGGGGGGCTACAATGAGCAGTTCTTC.

The chain has TRBV29-1 and TRBJ2-3, with 8 positions matching TRBD1. The CDR3 has 13 residues. The germline V gene encodes CDR1 SQVTM and CDR2 ANQGSEA. V trimming: 5 bases; J trimming: 4 bases; junction bases outside the gene matches: 5. Written as DNA, the CDR3 is TGCAGCGTTAACGGACAGGGATCAGATACGCAGTATTTT. Protein product: CSVNGQGSDTQYF.